This T cell receptor beta chain comes out of a study of T-cell reconstitution after alpha-beta-depleted transplantation in children. CDR1 DFQATT and CDR2 SNEGSKA come from the germline V gene (reference sequence). The CDR3 contains 16 residues. Trimming removed 0 bases from V and 5 bases from J, with 17 bases in between. Unique molecular identifiers were incorporated during preparation of the TCRbeta library. TCRdb itself ran the PCR reads through MiXCR, one entry per CDR3 protein. The repertoire includes 490,000 or so distinct CDR3 sequences, around 13% of them detected once, and about 5.4% sits in the top ten.

The TCR was taken from a human donor who donated a stem cell graft to a child with combined immunodeficiency. V usage is TRBV20-1 and J usage is TRBJ2-1; tentatively, D is TRBD2 (5 bases). The sequences come from PBMCs from the stem cell graft donor, collected from the stem cell graft. In nucleotides, the CDR3 is TGCAGTGCTAGAGATGGACTGGGGATCACAAACAATGAGCAGTTCTTC. It encodes CSARDGLGITNNEQFF.